This T cell receptor beta chain was sequenced in a study of T-cell reconstitution after alpha-beta-depleted transplantation in children. This clonotype was counted only a few times. For TCRbeta, the library was prepared with unique molecular identifiers. MiXCR, run by TCRdb on the PCR reads, gives a single entry per CDR3 protein. The sample shows about 600,000 distinct CDR3 sequences, 10% of them seen only once. The clonotype originates from a human donor who donated a stem cell graft to a child with acute myeloid leukemia. Here the sequenced sample was PBMCs from the stem cell graft donor, taken from the stem cell graft.

DNA of the CDR3: TGCGCCAGCAGCTTCGGCGGTGACACTGAAGCTTTCTTT. This gives the protein CASSFGGDTEAFF. V gene TRBV5-1 combines with J gene TRBJ1-1; no firm D call. V was trimmed by 2 bases and J by 3 bases, leaving 8 bases between them. Looked up from germline, CDR1 is SGHRS and CDR2 is YFSETQ. The CDR3 has 13 residues.